Detailed here is one TCR beta chain. Its cognate antigen is unknown. Single viable CD3+CD4+CD8-CD45RO+ cells were sorted as the memory CD4+ T cells. Assay used: immunoSEQ multiplex PCR; TCRdb lists only in-frame clones, some missing. The sample lists 50,000 to 60,000 clones; 82% were seen once. Germline CDR1 is SGHDT and CDR2 is YYEEEE. This CDR3 has 16 residues. The V end was cut by 1 base, the J end by 5 bases, with 16 bases between. These data come from a study of memory CD4+ T cells and cytomegalovirus serostatus. Study background: Of the healthy Belgian adults, 8 to 10 were CMV seropositive and about 24 seronegative.

Study findings and constraints: A US-trained random forest predicted CMV serostatus with median AUC roughly 0.9. Of 164 reported CMV TCRbeta sequences, 67 were found in memory CD4+ repertoires. Suggested: most of the CMV-linked TCR signature lies in CD4+ memory cells.

This chain connects TRBV5-6 to TRBJ1-5, with D tentatively TRBD1 (5 bases). The receptor comes from an adult in good health and CMV-seronegative. Sequencing used memory CD4+ T cells from blood. CDR3: CASSLFSATGDQPQHF. The CDR3 coding sequence is TGTGCCAGCAGCTTGTTCTCCGCGACGGGGGATCAGCCCCAGCATTTT. Based on the CDR3 plus reference TRBV5-6 and TRBJ1-5, the full variable domain is DAGVTQSPTHLIKTRGQQVTLRCSPKSGHDTVSWYQQALGQGPQFIFQYYEEEERQRGNFPDRFSGHQFPNYSSELNVNALLLGDSALYLCASSLFSATGDQPQHFGDGTRLSIL.